Given below is one TCR beta chain in context. Some clones are missing from TCRdb's copy, which holds only in-frame ones; the method was immunoSEQ multiplex PCR. This sample has about 250,000 clones, with almost 85% found just once. The source of the sample is a study of blood T cell repertoires in COVID-19. Background on the study: Whether acute or convalescent, the COVID-19 samples came from the United States, Italy and Spain. From T cells, B-cell-depleted T cells, or PBMCs came the material, which was cDNA or gDNA.

V lost 3 bases and J 4 bases, leaving 15 bases between the germline ends. This CDR3 has 16 amino acids. The germline V gene has CDR1 MRHNA and CDR2 SNTAGT. Living in roughly 25 US areas, the participants were between roughly 18 and 90 years of age. Allocation to cohorts depended on clinical history reported by the participants. This chain uses TRBV6-4 with TRBJ2-2; D may be TRBD1 (7 bases). Sequencing used PBMCs or T cells enriched from blood (not recorded which). The sequence came from a woman in her fifties or sixties with acute COVID-19. The DNA of the CDR3 is TGTGCCAGCAGTGAGGAGGGGACAGAGTTCACCGGGGAGCTGTTTTTT. This encodes CASSEEGTEFTGELFF.